This TCR beta chain was sequenced during a study of identical twins. Whole-study results and caveats: In monozygotic twins, models underestimated the sharing of out-of-frame TCR alpha. Insertion counts were lower in abundant cord blood beta clonotypes, a trend that memory repertoires did not show. Weaker excess twin sharing was seen among beta out-of-frame sequences.

This CDR3 region has 15 residues. After removal of 3 bases from V and 5 bases from J, the junction contained 5 bases not matched to a gene. The V gene's germline CDR1 is KGHDR and CDR2 SFDVKD. TCRdb fed the 5' RACE reads into MiXCR, producing one record per CDR3 protein. The sample holds 300,000 to 400,000 distinct CDR3 sequences, around 12% seen once. As regards this clonotype: Its antigen is unidentified.

This sample was shared with a second study, whose subject was yellow fever vaccine responses in identical twins. That work contributes: Each twin's T cell response to the vaccine was reported to look partly convergent and partly personalized.

Input material: CD8+ T cells sorted from blood. The clonotype comes from a woman aged 18-30 years in good health. The V call is TRBV24-1, the J call TRBJ2-5, with TRBD1 matching 10 bases. CDR3 in DNA: TGTGCCACCAGTGATACCGGACAGGGGGAGGAGACCCAGTACTTC. Translation gives CATSDTGQGEETQYF.